The entry below describes one T cell receptor (beta chain). What it binds is not known. The sample comes from a study of blood T cells in healthy people across ages. Study conclusions and caveats: Higher diversity and more naive CD4+ cells were features of long-lived donors, compared to aged donors.

The authors ran a second PCR of roughly 7 to 11 cycles using a sample-barcoded 5' primer and a J-beta primer mix. TCRdb analysed the 5' RACE reads with MiXCR anew, one entry per CDR3 protein. The sample carries about 1.5 million distinct CDR3 sequences, roughly 43% recorded once. Sequencing input: blood. The receptor comes from a woman under 30 in good health.

The CDR3 coding sequence is TGCAGTGCTGTTACTTTGGGACAGGACGACACTGAAGCTTTCTTT. Amino acid sequence: CSAVTLGQDDTEAFF. This chain uses TRBV20-1 with TRBJ1-1; 8 bases map to TRBD1. The germline CDR1 and CDR2 sequences are DFQATT and SNEGSKA (reference sequence). Germline trimming cut 5 bases from V and 3 bases from J; bases unmatched to any gene: 11. The length of the CDR3 is 15 residues.